This TCR beta chain was observed in a study of blood T cell repertoires in COVID-19. With 5 bases clipped from V and 4 bases from J, the junction kept 12 bases outside the gene matches. This CDR3 is 17 amino acids long. The germline V gene encodes CDR1 MNHEY and CDR2 SMNVEV (reference sequence). Assay used: immunoSEQ multiplex PCR; TCRdb lists only in-frame clones, some missing. The sample records about 300,000 clones, 75% to 90% being singletons. This chain links TRBV27 with TRBJ1-3; TRBD1 aligns across 9 bases. Sequenced sample: PBMCs or T cells enriched from blood (not recorded which). This sequence originates from a woman aged 25-40 years who had been exposed to COVID-19. This CDR3 is CASSPISTGGRGNTIYF. CDR3 coding DNA: TGTGCCAGCAGTCCGATCAGCACAGGGGGCAGGGGAAACACCATATATTTT.